The clone carrying this T cell receptor (beta chain) was counted a single time. The sample comes from a study of blood T cell repertoires in COVID-19. Study-level background: The United States, Italy and Spain provided the acute and convalescent COVID-19 samples. PBMCs, B-cell-depleted T cells, or T cells provided the cDNA or gDNA that made up the material.

Original processing methods: Quantification of nucleated cells was approximated via reference gene primer amplification. Sequencing was performed with immunoSEQ multiplex PCR; in TCRdb, only in-frame clones are kept and a portion is missing. V and J calls and clone size are those listed in that table; D and trimming were worked out from the DNA. Here the sample spans some 150,000 clones, around 83% being singletons. Trimming shortened V by 1 base and J by 5 bases, and 18 bases separated the two germline ends. Germline assignment: CDR1 PRHDT and CDR2 FYEKMQ (reference sequence). The CDR3 has 16 amino acids.

The receptor comes from a woman between 55 and 75 years old with acute or convalescent COVID-19. The sequenced sample consisted of peripheral blood. V gene TRBV13 combines with J gene TRBJ2-7, with D possibly being TRBD2 (6 bases). The CDR3 here is CASSLAPLWGVDEQYF. The CDR3 nucleotides read TGTGCCAGCAGCTTAGCCCCTCTTTGGGGGGTGGACGAGCAGTACTTC. Combining the CDR3 with reference TRBV13 and TRBJ2-7 gives the whole variable domain AAGVIQSPRHLIKEKRETATLKCYPIPRHDTVYWYQQGPGQDPQFLISFYEKMQSDKGSIPDRFSAQQFSDYHSELNMSSLELGDSALYFCASSLAPLWGVDEQYFGPGTRLTVT.